These 3 T cell receptor beta chains came from one sample sequenced in a study of early T cells in non-severe SARS-CoV-2 infection (dated by TCRdb to about 2021). Receptor amplification or capture employed 5' RACE. The sequencing machine was a NextSeq 500. TCRdb reworked the public reads: Q25 trimming with fastp, MiXCR clone assembly, productive beta chains retained. Records with the same CDR3 protein are collapsed into one entry carrying the most frequent genes and DNA. The sample profile shows roughly 46,000 distinct CDR3 sequences; around 10% of them were found once. The ten most abundant clones make up 4% to 5.5% of the sample. The source was whole blood, collected at baseline. Receptors were obtained from an adult who was a healthcare worker with PCR-confirmed SARS-CoV-2 infection or an uninfected control (not recorded which).

The chain combines TRBV6-5 with TRBJ2-6; TRBD1 matches 7 bases. The V gene end was trimmed by 4 bases and the J gene end by 2 bases; junction bases not matched to a gene: 5. This CDR3 is built from 16 residues. Germline V CDR1 and CDR2: MNHEY, SVGAGI. The CDR3 DNA reads as TGTGCCAGCAGTTGGAAGGGGGCCCCTGGGGCCAACGTCCTGACTTTC. Translated: CASSWKGAPGANVLTF.

There are many counts of this clonotype. The genes are TRBV2 and TRBJ2-3; D is ambiguous. The ends were cut back, 7 bases at V and 0 bases at J, with 11 bases in the middle. Germline assignment: CDR1 SNHLY and CDR2 FYNNEI. CDR3 size: 14 residues. The CDR3 reads CASTSGTSTDTQYF. The DNA for the CDR3 is TGTGCCAGCACATCTGGTACTAGCACAGATACGCAGTATTTT. Full variable domain (outside the CDR3, taken from reference TRBV2 and TRBJ2-3): EPEVTQTPSHQVTQMGQEVILRCVPISNHLYFYWYRQILGQKVEFLVSFYNNEISEKSEIFDDQFSVERPDGSNFTLKIRSTKLEDSAMYFCASTSGTSTDTQYFGPGTRLTVL.

Ten or more counts support this clonotype. This chain connects TRBV28 to TRBJ1-1; 9 nucleotides match TRBD1. Germline-derived CDR1 and CDR2 are MDHEN and SYDVKM. The CDR3 runs 17 residues. The trim removed 5 bases at V and 3 bases at J, leaving 13 bases unmatched. The CDR3 sequence is CASSPPGTGMVYTEAFF. As DNA, the CDR3 is TGTGCCAGCAGTCCCCCTGGGACAGGGATGGTTTACACTGAAGCTTTCTTT.